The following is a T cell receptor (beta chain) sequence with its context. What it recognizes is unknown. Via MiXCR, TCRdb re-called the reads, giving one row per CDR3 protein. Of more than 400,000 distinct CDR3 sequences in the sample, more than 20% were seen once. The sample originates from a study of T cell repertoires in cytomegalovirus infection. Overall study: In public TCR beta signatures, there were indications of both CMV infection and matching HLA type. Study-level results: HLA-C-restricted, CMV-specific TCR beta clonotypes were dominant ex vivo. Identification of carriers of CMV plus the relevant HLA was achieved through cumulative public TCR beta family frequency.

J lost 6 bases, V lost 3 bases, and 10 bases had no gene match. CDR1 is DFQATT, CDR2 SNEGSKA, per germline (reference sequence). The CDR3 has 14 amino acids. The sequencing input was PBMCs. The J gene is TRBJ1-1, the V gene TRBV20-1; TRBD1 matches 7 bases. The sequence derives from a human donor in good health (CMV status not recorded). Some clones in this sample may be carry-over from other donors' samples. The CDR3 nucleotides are TGCAGTGCTAGGAGATTTCAGGGGGGCTCTGAAGCTTTCTTT. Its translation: CSARRFQGGSEAFF.